This T cell receptor (beta chain) stems from a study of T cell responses to AZD1222 COVID-19 vaccine. Repertoires were generated with immunoSEQ multiplex PCR, while TCRdb's copy carries only in-frame clones and drops some. The data show 90,000 to 95,000 clones, over 75% seen once. The study's findings and limits: Repertoires were collected only later (after the peak T cell response had occurred). Regions 160-218 and 743-854 dominated among vaccine-associated CD4 TCRs spanning spike. Baseline antibody screening turned up just six or seven seropositive AZD1222 recipients.

J was trimmed by 8 bases and V by 0 bases; bases with no gene match: 4. The CDR3 loop spans 15 amino acids. The germline gives CDR1 KGHSH, CDR2 LQKENI. In the case of this clone: Its antigen is undetermined.

The clonotype comes from an adult in good health. The J gene is TRBJ1-2, the V gene TRBV18, with 12 bases lining up with TRBD1. Here the sequenced sample was peripheral blood, taken on day 0 of AZD1222 vaccination. CDR3 nucleotides: TGTGCCAGCTCACCACCCGGGACAGGGGGCGGAGGCTACACCTTC. It yields the protein CASSPPGTGGGGYTF.